This TCR beta chain originates from a study of regulatory T cells in long-lasting Graves disease. Time point indicated: newly diagnosed GD, antithyroid drugs for less than 3 months. PBMC RNA was the source of the TCR library. For TCR beta, libraries came from iRepertoire HTBI primers and Arm-PCR of CDR3 regions. MiXCR was run by TCRdb on the multiplex PCR reads, yielding one entry per CDR3 protein. Found here are under 300,000 distinct CDR3 sequences, 18% of them singletons; the top ten hold 22%. This CDR3 is built from 14 residues. The germline gives CDR1 SGHVS, CDR2 FNYEAQ. After removal of 5 bases from V and 4 bases from J, the junction contained 4 bases not matched to a gene. This clonotype was observed a handful of times.

This sequence was found in a female donor with Graves disease. The sequencing here drew on peripheral blood mononuclear cells (PBMCs), taken at new diagnosis, from a patient treated with antithyroid drugs. This sequence joins TRBV7-6 and TRBJ2-1; TRBD2 matches 8 bases. The CDR3 coding sequence is TGTGCCAGCAGCGTTACTAGCGGATACAATGAGCAGTTCTTC. It specifies CASSVTSGYNEQFF.